These 27 T cell receptor beta chains were sequenced from one sample in a study of vaccination and CD4 T cells after COVID-19. Sequencing of cultured CD4+ T cell DNA used the Oncomine TCR Beta short-read assay. TCRdb used MiXCR to reprocess the PCR reads, holding one entry per CDR3 protein. Of over 14,000 distinct CDR3 sequences listed, about 50% are singletons. Their antigen targets remain unknown. Treatment described: roughly 11-day PBMC culture with coronavirus spike peptide pools or control peptides (ViraFEST assay). Sequencing was done on a sample of CD4+ T cells from blood, cultured in vitro. These receptors came from a human donor who had recovered from COVID-19.

Judged by abundance, this clonotype is medium-sized. V gene TRBV12-3 or TRBV12-4 combines with J gene TRBJ1-5; 9 bases agree with TRBD1. CDR3 length: 14 residues. The V and J ends lost 6 bases and 7 bases, in that order; junction bases with no gene match: 7. The chain's CDR3 is CASSHTGGGQPQHF. The CDR3, as DNA: TGTGCCAGCAGCCATACAGGGGGCGGCCAGCCCCAGCATTTT.

This clonotype has more than one count but fewer than ten. The chain uses TRBV5-4 and TRBJ2-5, with D unresolved. CDR3 length: 17 residues. Looked up from germline, CDR1 is SGHNT and CDR2 is YYREEE (reference sequence). The V and J ends lost 0 bases and 1 base respectively, with 16 bases between them. CDR3 in amino acids: CASSLAGMGYSQETQYF. CDR3 nucleotides: TGTGCCAGCAGCTTGGCTGGAATGGGTTATTCCCAAGAGACCCAGTACTTC.

The chain uses TRBV20-1 and TRBJ1-5; D is perhaps TRBD1 (6 bases). The CDR3 totals 18 residues. V was trimmed by 0 bases and J by 1 base, leaving 19 bases between them. CDR1 DFQATT and CDR2 SNEGSKA come from the germline V gene (reference sequence). For the CDR3, the DNA is TGCAGTGCTAGAGATTCAAGGCAGGGGACCCTGAGCAATCAGCCCCAGCATTTT. Its translation: CSARDSRQGTLSNQPQHF.

This clonotype was seen a single time. In nucleotides, the CDR3 is TGTGCCACCGATGACAGGGGAAGGAGCAATCAGCCCCAGCATTTT. It is translated as CATDDRGRSNQPQHF. This chain connects TRBV19 to TRBJ1-5; 8 bases line up with TRBD1. CDR1 and CDR2 (germline): LNHDA, SQIVND (reference sequence). The CDR3 is 15 residues long. V was pared by 10 bases and J by 1 base, with 9 bases of the junction left unmatched.

This chain joins TRBV12-3 or TRBV12-4 and TRBJ2-2, with 7 bases aligning to TRBD2. The CDR3 is 15 residues long. V lost 5 bases and J lost 2; bases outside the gene matches: 5. CDR3 loop: CASSPAGRNTGELFF. The CDR3 region has the DNA TGTGCCAGCAGTCCAGCGGGACGAAACACCGGGGAGCTGTTTTTT.

V gene TRBV11-2 combines with J gene TRBJ2-2; D is possibly TRBD1 or TRBD2 (5 bases each). In germline, CDR1 is SGHAT, CDR2 FQNNGV. This CDR3 is built from 15 residues. The germline V and J ends were trimmed by 5 bases and 0 bases, with 10 bases remaining between them. This chain's CDR3 is CASSPGTANTGELFF. In nucleotides, the CDR3 is TGTGCCAGCAGCCCAGGGACGGCGAACACCGGGGAGCTGTTTTTT.

This rearrangement joins TRBV4-1 to TRBJ2-1, with D unclear. The CDR3 is 14 residues long. Germline values: CDR1 MGHRA, CDR2 YSYEKL. Trimming took off 7 bases at V and 4 bases at J, with 14 bases between the two ends. CDR3 in DNA: TGCGCCAGCAACCCGCTTGGCAAGTACAATGAGCAGTTCTTC. Protein sequence: CASNPLGKYNEQFF.

The V gene is TRBV6-4, the J gene TRBJ2-1; a weak D match, TRBD1 (5 bases). The V gene lost 0 bases and the J gene lost 5 bases, with 5 bases spanning the gap. Germline V gene lookup returns CDR1 MRHNA and CDR2 SNTAGT. This CDR3 has 13 amino acids. This CDR3 is CASSDSDNNEQFF. The CDR3 nucleotides are TGTGCCAGCAGTGACTCGGACAACAATGAGCAGTTCTTC.

The table lists this clonotype with a few counts. The rearrangement uses TRBV27 and TRBJ2-1; 11 bases match TRBD2. Germline V gene sequence: CDR1 MNHEY, CDR2 SMNVEV (reference sequence). The CDR3 loop spans 17 amino acids. With V trimmed by 5 bases and J by 4 bases, 10 bases remained unmatched. The CDR3 sequence is CASSPKPTSGRYNEQFF. The CDR3 nucleotides are TGTGCCAGCAGTCCGAAACCCACTAGCGGGAGATACAATGAGCAGTTCTTC.

The J gene is TRBJ2-3, the V gene TRBV7-2; no clear D. Germline V CDR1 and CDR2: SGHTA, FQGNSA. Trimming shortened V by 5 bases and J by 6 bases, and 6 bases separated the two germline ends. The length of the CDR3 is 11 residues. DNA for the CDR3: TGTGCCAGCAGCGTATTGGATACGCAGTATTTT. Its translation: CASSVLDTQYF.

This clonotype was found a few times. The gene calls are TRBV9 and TRBJ1-2; D unresolved. The ends were cut back, 3 bases at V and 4 bases at J, with 7 bases in the middle. This CDR3 has 12 residues. The V gene's germline CDR1 is SGDLS and CDR2 YYNGEE. Here the CDR3 DNA reads TGTGCCAGCAGCGAAAACAGCTATGGCTACACCTTC. It specifies CASSENSYGYTF.

This clonotype was observed a few times. This chain links TRBV20-1 with TRBJ1-2, with D perhaps TRBD1 (6 bases). V shed 7 bases and J shed 6 bases, with 12 bases lying between them. The germline V gene encodes CDR1 DFQATT and CDR2 SNEGSKA (reference sequence). The CDR3 is 11 amino acids. In DNA form, the CDR3 reads TGCAGTGTAGGGGGTAAGGATGGCTACACCTTC. It is translated as CSVGGKDGYTF.

The chain employs TRBV7-9 and TRBJ2-3; D perhaps matches TRBD2 (5 bases). This CDR3 region has 18 residues. Trimming pared 4 bases from V and 0 bases from J, leaving 20 bases between. Germline V gene lookup returns CDR1 SEHNR and CDR2 FQNEAQ (reference sequence). CDR3 sequence (DNA): TGTGCCAGCAGCTCGAGAGGGTTAGTTGGCCAGAGCACAGATACGCAGTATTTT. Its translation: CASSSRGLVGQSTDTQYF. Drawing the rest from reference TRBV7-9 and TRBJ2-3, the complete variable domain is DTGVSQNPRHKITKRGQNVTFRCDPISEHNRLYWYRQTLGQGPEFLTYFQNEAQLEKSRLLSDRFSAERPKGSFSTLEIQRTEQGDSAMYLCASSSRGLVGQSTDTQYFGPGTRLTVL.

The chain combines TRBV20-1 with TRBJ1-1; 7 nucleotides align to TRBD1. The CDR3 has 14 amino acids. Germline assignment: CDR1 DFQATT and CDR2 SNEGSKA (reference sequence). Trimming cost V 3 bases and J 0 bases; bases outside gene matches: 4. The DNA of the CDR3 is TGCAGTGCTAGCCAGGGACAGATGAACACTGAAGCTTTCTTT. Translation: CSASQGQMNTEAFF.

This chain links TRBV7-2 with TRBJ1-1; TRBD1 might be the D (5 bases). V was trimmed by 5 bases and J by 7 bases, leaving 26 bases between them. The germline gives CDR1 SGHTA, CDR2 FQGNSA. The CDR3 contains 17 residues. The CDR3 region has the DNA TGTGCCAGCAGCCGACACCGGGTAGGCTCAGGGATGGATGAAGCTTTCTTT. It codes for CASSRHRVGSGMDEAFF.

The chain couples TRBV20-1 to TRBJ2-1, with a weak D call TRBD2 (6 bases). V was shortened by 6 bases and J by 9 bases, with 18 bases between the two germline ends. The CDR3 is made up of 13 amino acids. Germline CDR1 is DFQATT and CDR2 is SNEGSKA (reference sequence). CDR3 protein: CSAAPGSTSEQFF. The CDR3 nucleotides are TGCAGTGCCGCCCCCGGGAGCACTAGTGAGCAGTTCTTC.

This clonotype was seen only a few times. The rearrangement links TRBV18 to TRBJ1-2; possibly TRBD1 for D (5 bases). This CDR3 has 13 residues. Germline CDR1 reads KGHSH; CDR2 reads LQKENI. The V and J ends lost 2 bases and 7 bases respectively, with 11 bases between them. The CDR3 DNA sequence: TGTGCCAGCTCACCAGGGGCGGGAGGTGGCTACACCTTC. Its protein is CASSPGAGGGYTF.

The J gene is TRBJ1-1, the V gene TRBV6-4, with a possible D match to TRBD1 (6 bases). Deletions cut 4 bases from V and 9 bases from J, with 15 bases between. This CDR3 is built from 13 residues. Germline V gives CDR1 MRHNA, CDR2 SNTAGT. In DNA form, the CDR3 reads TGTGCCAGCAGTGTTGAGACAGGCAATAAAGCTTTCTTT. It encodes CASSVETGNKAFF.

Relative to its sample, this clonotype is medium-sized. The chain has TRBV6-1 and TRBJ1-5; no definite D call. Germline-derived CDR1 and CDR2 are MNHNS and SASEGT. Trimming stripped 9 bases from V and 3 bases from J, with 15 bases between. This CDR3 comprises 14 residues. For the CDR3, the DNA is TGTGCCAGTACTTCATCGGGGAACAATCAGCCCCAGCATTTT. Protein product: CASTSSGNNQPQHF.

This clonotype was detected only a few times. J is TRBJ2-3 and V is TRBV6-2 or TRBV6-3, with no clear D. The V gene's germline CDR1 is MNHEY and CDR2 SVGEGT. The CDR3 is 11 residues long. The V and J ends lost 10 bases and 0 bases respectively, with 5 bases between them. In DNA form, the CDR3 reads TGTGCCACCCTTAGCACAGATACGCAGTATTTT. Its protein product is CATLSTDTQYF.

This clonotype was counted a few times. CDR3 loop: CASSLWAGGYTGELFF. CDR3 coding DNA: TGTGCCAGCAGCTTATGGGCGGGAGGGTACACCGGGGAGCTGTTTTTT. The chain couples TRBV7-2 to TRBJ2-2; TRBD2 matches 9 bases. There are 16 residues in the CDR3. Germline CDR1 reads SGHTA; CDR2 reads FQGNSA. The junction had 4 bases not matched to a gene; V was cut back by 2 bases and J by 3 bases.

The chain recombines TRBV20-1 with TRBJ2-2, with D uncertain. The V gene lost 3 bases and the J gene lost 1 base, with 15 bases spanning the gap. Germline V lookup: CDR1 DFQATT, CDR2 SNEGSKA (reference sequence). The CDR3 covers 16 residues. The CDR3 DNA follows: TGCAGTGCTAGGAAGACCGGGCCTTTGAACACCGGGGAGCTGTTTTTT. Amino acid sequence: CSARKTGPLNTGELFF.

The chain carries TRBV6-1 and TRBJ1-2; possible D gene TRBD1, 5 bases. This CDR3 region has 13 residues. V lost 8 bases to trimming and J lost 4 bases, with 14 bases between them. Germline CDR1 MNHNS, CDR2 SASEGT. This chain's CDR3 is CASHSGRVYGYTF. The CDR3, as DNA: TGTGCCAGCCATTCGGGCAGGGTCTATGGCTACACCTTC.

The rearrangement joins TRBV6-5 to TRBJ2-5, with 10 nucleotides matching TRBD2. In germline, CDR1 is MNHEY, CDR2 SVGAGI. The CDR3 totals 15 residues. The ends lost 3 bases at V and 5 bases at J; junction bases unmatched: 6. CDR3 sequence (DNA): TGTGCCAGCAGTTATCGGGCTAGCGGGAGTGAGACCCAGTACTTC. The encoded protein is CASSYRASGSETQYF.

The chain couples TRBV12-3 or TRBV12-4 to TRBJ1-1; D possibly corresponds to TRBD1 (5 bases). The CDR3 loop spans 14 amino acids. V was pared by 6 bases and J by 2 bases, with 13 bases between. CDR3 nucleotide sequence: TGTGCCAGCAGCCCCGGGACGGTAAACACTGAAGCTTTCTTT. Translated: CASSPGTVNTEAFF.

The rearrangement joins TRBV7-2 to TRBJ2-3, with 9 bases aligning to TRBD2. The CDR3 is 16 amino acids. J was trimmed by 3 bases and V by 5 bases; bases with no gene match: 9. In germline, CDR1 is SGHTA, CDR2 FQGNSA. The CDR3 DNA follows: TGTGCCAGCAGCCAACCTCCGGGACTAGCTACAGATACGCAGTATTTT. Encoded protein: CASSQPPGLATDTQYF.

This clonotype has a handful of counts. The chain couples TRBV6-5 to TRBJ1-5, with 11 bases that match TRBD1. The CDR3 totals 16 residues. The V gene end was trimmed by 2 bases and the J gene end by 6 bases; junction bases not matched to a gene: 6. Per the germline V gene, CDR1 is MNHEY and CDR2 is SVGAGI. CDR3 in amino acids: CASSYPAGTGGQPQHF. The CDR3 region has the DNA TGTGCCAGCAGTTACCCAGCCGGGACAGGGGGTCAGCCCCAGCATTTT.